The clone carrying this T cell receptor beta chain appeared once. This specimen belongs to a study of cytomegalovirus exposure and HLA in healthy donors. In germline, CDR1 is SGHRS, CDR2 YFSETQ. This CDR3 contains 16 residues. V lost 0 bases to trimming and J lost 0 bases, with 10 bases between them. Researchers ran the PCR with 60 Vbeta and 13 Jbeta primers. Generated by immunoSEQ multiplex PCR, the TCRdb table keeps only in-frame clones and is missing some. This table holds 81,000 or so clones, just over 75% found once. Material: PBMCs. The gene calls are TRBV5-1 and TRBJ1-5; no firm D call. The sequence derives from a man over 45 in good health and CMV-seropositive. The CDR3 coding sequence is TGCGCCAGCAGCTTGGTTGCAGGAAATAGCAATCAGCCCCAGCATTTT. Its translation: CASSLVAGNSNQPQHF.